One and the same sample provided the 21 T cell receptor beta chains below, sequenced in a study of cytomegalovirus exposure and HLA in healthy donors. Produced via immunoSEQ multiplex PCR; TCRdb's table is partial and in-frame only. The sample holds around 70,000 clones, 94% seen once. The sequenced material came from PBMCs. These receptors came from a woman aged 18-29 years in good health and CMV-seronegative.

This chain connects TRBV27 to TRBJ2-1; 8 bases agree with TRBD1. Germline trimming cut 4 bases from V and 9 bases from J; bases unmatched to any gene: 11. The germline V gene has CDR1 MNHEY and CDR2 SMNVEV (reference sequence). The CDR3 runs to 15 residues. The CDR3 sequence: CASSSQGAGGVEQFF. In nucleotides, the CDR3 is TGTGCCAGCAGTTCCCAGGGGGCAGGGGGCGTTGAGCAGTTCTTC.

The chain's CDR3 is CASRGQGNTGELFF. The CDR3 DNA follows: TGTGCCAGCAGAGGACAGGGGAACACCGGGGAGCTGTTTTTT. This chain uses TRBV2 with TRBJ2-2; 8 bases align to TRBD1. Germline CDR1 is SNHLY and CDR2 is FYNNEI. V shed 6 bases, J shed 1 base, and the junction held 1 base outside the gene matches. The CDR3 length is 14 residues.

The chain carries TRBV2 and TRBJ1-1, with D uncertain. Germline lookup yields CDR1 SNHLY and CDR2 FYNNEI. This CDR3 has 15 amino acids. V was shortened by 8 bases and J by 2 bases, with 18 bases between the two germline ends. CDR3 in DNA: TGTGCCAGCCATGCCATGGGAGCTGGCAACACTGAAGCTTTCTTT. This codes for CASHAMGAGNTEAFF.

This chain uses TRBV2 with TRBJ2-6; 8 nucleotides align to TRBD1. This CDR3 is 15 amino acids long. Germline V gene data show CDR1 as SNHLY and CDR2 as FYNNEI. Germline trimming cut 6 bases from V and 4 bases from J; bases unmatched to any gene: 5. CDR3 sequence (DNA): TGTGCCAGCAGCGGACAGGGTCCCGGGGCCAACGTCCTGACTTTC. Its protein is CASSGQGPGANVLTF. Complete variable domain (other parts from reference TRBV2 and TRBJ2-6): EPEVTQTPSHQVTQMGQEVILRCVPISNHLYFYWYRQILGQKVEFLVSFYNNEISEKSEIFDDQFSVERPDGSNFTLKIRSTKLEDSAMYFCASSGQGPGANVLTFGAGSRLTVL.

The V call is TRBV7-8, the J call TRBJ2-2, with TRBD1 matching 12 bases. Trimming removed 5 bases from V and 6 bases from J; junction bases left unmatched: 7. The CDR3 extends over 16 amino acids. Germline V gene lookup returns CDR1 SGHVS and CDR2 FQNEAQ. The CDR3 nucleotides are TGTGCCAGCAGCCCCCGGGGACAGGGGGCCCCCGGGGAGCTGTTTTTT. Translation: CASSPRGQGAPGELFF.

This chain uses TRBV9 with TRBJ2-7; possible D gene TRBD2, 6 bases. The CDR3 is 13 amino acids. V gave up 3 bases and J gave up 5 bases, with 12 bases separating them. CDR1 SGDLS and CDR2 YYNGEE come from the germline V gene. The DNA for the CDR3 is TGTGCCAGCAGCGCCGGGAGCCCCGACGAGCAGTACTTC. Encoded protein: CASSAGSPDEQYF.

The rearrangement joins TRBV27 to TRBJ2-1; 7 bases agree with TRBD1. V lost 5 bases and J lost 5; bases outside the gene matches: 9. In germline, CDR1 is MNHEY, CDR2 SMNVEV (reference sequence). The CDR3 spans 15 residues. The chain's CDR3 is CASSRWIGTDNEQFF. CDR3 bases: TGTGCCAGCAGTAGGTGGATAGGGACAGACAATGAGCAGTTCTTC.

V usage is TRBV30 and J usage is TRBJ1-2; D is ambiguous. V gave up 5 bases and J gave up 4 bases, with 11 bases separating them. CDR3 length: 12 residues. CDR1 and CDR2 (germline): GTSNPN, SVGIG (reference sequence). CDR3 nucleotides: TGTGCCTGGGGCTGGGCATTCTATGGCTACACCTTC. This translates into CAWGWAFYGYTF.

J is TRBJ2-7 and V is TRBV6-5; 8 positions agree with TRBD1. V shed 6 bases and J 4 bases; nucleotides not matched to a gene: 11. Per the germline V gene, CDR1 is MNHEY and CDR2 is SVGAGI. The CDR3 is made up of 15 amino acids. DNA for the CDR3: TGTGCCAGCAGCCACCCGACAGGGGCGAAATACGAGCAGTACTTC. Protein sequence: CASSHPTGAKYEQYF.

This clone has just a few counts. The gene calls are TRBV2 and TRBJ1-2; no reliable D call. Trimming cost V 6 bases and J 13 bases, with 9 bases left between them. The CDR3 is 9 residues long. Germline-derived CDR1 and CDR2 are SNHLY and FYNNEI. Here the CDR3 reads CASRERSTF. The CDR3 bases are TGTGCCAGCAGGGAGAGGAGCACCTTC.

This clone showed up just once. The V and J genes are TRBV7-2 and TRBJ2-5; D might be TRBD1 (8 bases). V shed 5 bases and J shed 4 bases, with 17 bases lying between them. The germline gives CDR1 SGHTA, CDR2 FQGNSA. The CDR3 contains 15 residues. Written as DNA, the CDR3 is TGTGCCAGCAGCCACGGGACAGGACTAGGAGAGACCCAGTACTTC. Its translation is CASSHGTGLGETQYF.

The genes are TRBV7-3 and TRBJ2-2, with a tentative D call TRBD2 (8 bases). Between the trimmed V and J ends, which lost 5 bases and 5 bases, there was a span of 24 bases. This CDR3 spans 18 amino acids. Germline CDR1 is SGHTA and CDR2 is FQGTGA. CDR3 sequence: CASSQTGITGGKTGELFF. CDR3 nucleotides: TGTGCCAGCAGCCAGACAGGGATAACGGGGGGGAAGACCGGGGAGCTGTTTTTT.

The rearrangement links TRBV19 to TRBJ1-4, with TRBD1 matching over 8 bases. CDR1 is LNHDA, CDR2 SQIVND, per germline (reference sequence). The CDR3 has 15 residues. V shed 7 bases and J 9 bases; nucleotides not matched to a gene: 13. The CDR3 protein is CASTLTGTGSKKLFF. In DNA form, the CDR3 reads TGTGCCAGTACCCTAACCGGGACAGGAAGTAAAAAACTGTTTTTT. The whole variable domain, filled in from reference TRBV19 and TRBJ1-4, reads DGGITQSPKYLFRKEGQNVTLSCEQNLNHDAMYWYRQDPGQGLRLIYYSQIVNDFQKGDIAEGYSVSREKKESFPLTVTSAQKNPTAFYLCASTLTGTGSKKLFFGSGTQLSVL.

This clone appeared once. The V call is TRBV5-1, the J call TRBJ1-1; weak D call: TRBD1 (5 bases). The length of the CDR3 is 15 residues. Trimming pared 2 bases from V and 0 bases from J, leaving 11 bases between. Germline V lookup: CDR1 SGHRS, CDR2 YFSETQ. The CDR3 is CASSFGGKLNTEAFF. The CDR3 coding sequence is TGCGCCAGCAGCTTTGGGGGGAAGTTGAACACTGAAGCTTTCTTT.

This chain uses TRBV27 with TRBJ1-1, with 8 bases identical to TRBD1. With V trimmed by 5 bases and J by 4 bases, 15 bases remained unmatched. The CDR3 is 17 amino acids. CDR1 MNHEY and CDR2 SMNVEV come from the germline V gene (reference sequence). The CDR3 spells CASSRRQGRTLSTEAFF. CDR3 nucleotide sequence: TGTGCCAGCAGTCGACGACAGGGGAGAACCTTAAGCACTGAAGCTTTCTTT.

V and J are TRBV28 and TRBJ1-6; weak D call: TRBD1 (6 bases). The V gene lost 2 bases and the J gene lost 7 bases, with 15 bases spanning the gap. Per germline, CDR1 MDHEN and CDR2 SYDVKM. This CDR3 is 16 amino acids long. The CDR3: CASSLMTGTPNSPLHF. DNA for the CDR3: TGTGCCAGCAGTTTAATGACAGGAACTCCAAATTCACCCCTCCACTTT.

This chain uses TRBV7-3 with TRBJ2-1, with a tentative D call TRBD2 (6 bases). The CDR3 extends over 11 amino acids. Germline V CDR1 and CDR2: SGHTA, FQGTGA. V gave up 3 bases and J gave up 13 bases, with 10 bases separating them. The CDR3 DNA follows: TGTGCCAGCAGCTTCGGGGGACTTCAGTTCTTC. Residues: CASSFGGLQFF.

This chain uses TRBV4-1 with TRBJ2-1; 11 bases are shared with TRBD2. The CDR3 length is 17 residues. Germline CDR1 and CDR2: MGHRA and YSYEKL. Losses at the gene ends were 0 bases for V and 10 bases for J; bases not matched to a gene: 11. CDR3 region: CASSQDLGLAGGGEQFF. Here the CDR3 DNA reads TGCGCCAGCAGCCAAGACCTAGGTCTAGCGGGGGGCGGGGAGCAGTTCTTC.

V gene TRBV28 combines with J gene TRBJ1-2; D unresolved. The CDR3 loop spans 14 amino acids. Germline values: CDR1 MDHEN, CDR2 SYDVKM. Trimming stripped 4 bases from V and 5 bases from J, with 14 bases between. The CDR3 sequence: CASSSRRVVYGYTF. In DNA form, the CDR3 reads TGTGCCAGCAGTTCACGACGGGTCGTATATGGCTACACCTTC.

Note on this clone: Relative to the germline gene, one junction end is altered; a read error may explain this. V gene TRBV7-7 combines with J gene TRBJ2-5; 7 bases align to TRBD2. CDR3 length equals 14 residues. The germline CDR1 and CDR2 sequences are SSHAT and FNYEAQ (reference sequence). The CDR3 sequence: CASSRDKGGETQYF. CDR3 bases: TGTGCTAGCAGCCGCGATAAGGGAGGGGAGACCCAGTACTTC.

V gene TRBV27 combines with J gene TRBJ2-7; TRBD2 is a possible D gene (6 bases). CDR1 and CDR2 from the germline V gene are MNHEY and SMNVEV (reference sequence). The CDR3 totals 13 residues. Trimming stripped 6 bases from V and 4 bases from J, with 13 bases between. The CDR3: CASSHQGGYEQYF. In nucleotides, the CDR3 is TGTGCCAGCAGCCATCAGGGAGGATACGAGCAGTACTTC.